Each of the 18 T cell receptor beta chains below was sequenced from the same sample in a study of beta chain bispecific antibodies for T cell cancers. Notes on the study in general: The leukemia cells, rather than normal T cells, gave most of the targeted TRBV signal.

Blood mononuclear cells were expanded for roughly 3 days using either OKT3 anti-CD3 antibody or CD3/CD28 beads. No antigen has been identified for these receptors. Each CDR3 protein gets one entry after TCRdb re-called the 5' RACE reads with MiXCR. The sample carries about 9,600 distinct CDR3 sequences, 2.2% recorded once. The sequences come from T cells from a healthy donor cultured with Jurkat leukemia cells, collected from a culture containing an anti-CD19 bispecific antibody. The receptors here all came from a human donor in good health. Some clones in this sample may be carry-over from other donors' samples.

This clonotype was recorded only once. The chain recombines TRBV5-6 with TRBJ1-1; 8 positions match TRBD1. Germline values: CDR1 SGHDT, CDR2 YYEEEE. CDR3 length equals 13 residues. The J segment lost 5 bases and the V segment lost 0 bases, leaving 0 bases of the junction unmatched. The CDR3: CASSLGTGTEAFF. The CDR3 nucleotides read TGTGCCAGCAGCTTGGGGACAGGGACTGAAGCTTTCTTT.

This clonotype has ten or more counts. The rearrangement uses TRBV6-2 or TRBV6-3 and TRBJ1-6; tentative D call: TRBD1 (5 bases). Germline CDR1 MNHEY, CDR2 SVGEGT. The CDR3 sequence is 16 residues long. V lost 5 bases to trimming and J lost 9 bases, with 20 bases between them. The CDR3 loop reads CASSVPRQRGVSPLHF. CDR3 sequence (DNA): TGTGCCAGCAGTGTACCGCGGCAGCGGGGGGTTTCACCCCTCCACTTT.

This clonotype appeared many times. The chain links TRBV12-3 or TRBV12-4 to TRBJ1-1, with D possibly TRBD1 on 5 matching bases. The CDR3 contains 12 residues. Trimming removed 10 bases at V and 2 bases at J, with 11 bases between. In DNA, the CDR3 is TGTGCCACCCAGGGCCTTAACACTGAAGCTTTCTTT. It specifies CATQGLNTEAFF.

This clonotype was seen many times. This sequence joins TRBV5-5 and TRBJ1-2, with 9 bases lining up with TRBD1. The CDR3 contains 15 residues. The V segment lost 4 bases and the J segment 2 bases; nucleotides outside the gene matches: 6. The germline gives CDR1 SGHKS, CDR2 YYEKEE (reference sequence). CDR3 bases: TGTGCCAGCAGCCCTAGGACAGGGGAGAACTATGGCTACACCTTC. Amino acid sequence: CASSPRTGENYGYTF.

This clonotype is classed as medium-sized. The chain uses TRBV5-1 and TRBJ2-4, with D hard to call. The ends were cut back, 0 bases at V and 4 bases at J, with 11 bases in the middle. The CDR3 length is 15 residues. CDR1 is SGHRS, CDR2 YFSETQ, per germline. The CDR3 DNA follows: TGCGCCAGCAGCTTGGCCGCGCAACAGAAAAACATTCAGTACTTC. Its translation: CASSLAAQQKNIQYF.

This clonotype has a count of ten or more. The chain is built from TRBV9 and TRBJ2-5; D gene ambiguous. This CDR3 has 13 amino acids. V was cut by 3 bases and J by 5 bases, with 11 bases left in between. CDR1 is SGDLS, CDR2 YYNGEE, per germline. Here the CDR3 reads CASSGGSVETQYF. The DNA of the CDR3 is TGTGCCAGCAGCGGTGGGTCTGTGGAGACCCAGTACTTC.

This clonotype was seen repeatedly, ten times or more. The rearrangement uses TRBV6-6 and TRBJ2-1; no clear D. From germline, CDR1 is MNHNY and CDR2 SVGAGI (reference sequence). Trimming shortened V by 2 bases and J by 5 bases, and 7 bases separated the two germline ends. This CDR3 is 13 amino acids long. The CDR3 protein is CASSYNWDNEQFF. The CDR3 coding sequence is TGTGCCAGCAGTTACAACTGGGACAATGAGCAGTTCTTC.

The chain carries TRBV15 and TRBJ1-6, with D unclear. CDR1 and CDR2 (germline): LNHNV, YYDKDF (reference sequence). The CDR3 spans 16 residues. V lost 4 bases and J 7 bases, leaving 17 bases between the germline ends. The CDR3 loop is CATSKTAGAPNSPLHF. The CDR3 region has the DNA TGTGCCACCAGCAAAACAGCAGGAGCCCCAAATTCACCCCTCCACTTT.

Sample share makes this clonotype medium-sized. V usage is TRBV10-2 and J usage is TRBJ2-1; D gene uncertain. Trimming left V 3 bases short and J 9 bases short, with 3 bases between. CDR1 WSHSY and CDR2 SAAADI come from the germline V gene. This CDR3 comprises 10 residues. Here the CDR3 DNA reads TGCGCCAGCAGTGACGGTGAGCAGTTCTTC. Residues: CASSDGEQFF.

This clonotype occurred many times. The chain uses TRBV19 and TRBJ1-5; D ambiguous. CDR1 LNHDA and CDR2 SQIVND come from the germline V gene (reference sequence). This CDR3 comprises 17 residues. The germline V and J ends were trimmed by 0 bases and 0 bases, with 12 bases remaining between them. The CDR3 DNA reads TGTGCCAGTAGTATAGAGCGGCGGAGAGATAGCAATCAGCCCCAGCATTTT. Its translation is CASSIERRRDSNQPQHF. The full variable domain, completed using reference TRBV19 and TRBJ1-5, is DGGITQSPKYLFRKEGQNVTLSCEQNLNHDAMYWYRQDPGQGLRLIYYSQIVNDFQKGDIAEGYSVSREKKESFPLTVTSAQKNPTAFYLCASSIERRRDSNQPQHFGDGTRLSIL.

This clonotype was seen at least ten times. V gene TRBV18 combines with J gene TRBJ2-5; 7 bases map to TRBD1. V gave up 0 bases and J gave up 2 bases; unmatched junction bases: 6. The CDR3 length is 16 residues. Per germline, CDR1 KGHSH and CDR2 LQKENI. CDR3: CASSPPTGLGQETQYF. The CDR3 region has the DNA TGTGCCAGCTCACCACCGACAGGGTTGGGACAAGAGACCCAGTACTTC.

This chain uses TRBV2 with TRBJ1-1; 7 bases line up with TRBD1. CDR3 size: 13 residues. The V segment lost 10 bases and the J segment 5 bases; nucleotides outside the gene matches: 10. Germline assignment: CDR1 SNHLY and CDR2 FYNNEI. CDR3 in amino acids: CATRFDRETEAFF. The CDR3 DNA reads as TGTGCCACCCGATTTGACAGGGAGACTGAAGCTTTCTTT.

At least ten counts were recorded for this clonotype. The chain links TRBV6-5 to TRBJ2-3; no reliable D call. CDR1 and CDR2 from the germline V gene are MNHEY and SVGAGI. The CDR3 is made up of 14 amino acids. Trimming shortened V by 5 bases and J by 4 bases, and 13 bases separated the two germline ends. The CDR3 DNA follows: TGTGCCAGCAGTACTCAATCCCCTGCAGATACGCAGTATTTT. It translates to CASSTQSPADTQYF.

Only a few counts were recorded for this clonotype. The chain uses TRBV18 and TRBJ2-5; D not resolved. Germline loops: CDR1 KGHSH, CDR2 LQKENI. The length of the CDR3 is 13 residues. The V and J ends lost 3 bases and 5 bases respectively, with 10 bases between them. CDR3 loop: CASSPGLQETQYF. The CDR3 region has the DNA TGTGCCAGCTCACCCGGTCTTCAGGAGACCCAGTACTTC. Based on the CDR3 plus reference TRBV18 and TRBJ2-5, the full variable domain is NAGVMQNPRHLVRRRGQEARLRCSPMKGHSHVYWYRQLPEEGLKFMVYLQKENIIDESGMPKERFSAEFPKEGPSILRIQQVVRGDSAAYFCASSPGLQETQYFGPGTRLLVL.

This clonotype has a count of ten or more. Here the CDR3 DNA reads TGTGCCAGCAGTTCCCCCCCCCCCAACGAGCAGTACTTC. This codes for CASSSPPPNEQYF. V is TRBV28 and J is TRBJ2-7; D gene uncertain. Germline-derived CDR1 and CDR2 are MDHEN and SYDVKM. This CDR3 is built from 13 residues. The V and J ends lost 4 bases and 5 bases respectively, with 12 bases between them.

This clonotype came up many times. The V gene is TRBV20-1, the J gene TRBJ2-5; tentative D call: TRBD2 (6 bases). Germline values: CDR1 DFQATT, CDR2 SNEGSKA (reference sequence). CDR3 length: 16 amino acids. V was cut by 0 bases and J by 0 bases, with 14 bases left in between. DNA for the CDR3: TGCAGTGCTAGAGATTATTTGCGGGGCTACCAAGAGACCCAGTACTTC. It codes for CSARDYLRGYQETQYF.

In this sample, this clonotype turned up many times. V is TRBV5-1 and J is TRBJ2-7; D remains ambiguous. The V and J ends lost 1 base and 3 bases respectively, with 11 bases between them. Germline loops: CDR1 SGHRS, CDR2 YFSETQ. The CDR3 loop spans 14 amino acids. The CDR3 sequence: CASSLLVSGYEQYF. The CDR3 bases are TGCGCCAGCAGCTTGTTGGTTTCAGGCTACGAGCAGTACTTC. Together with reference TRBV5-1 and TRBJ2-7, the CDR3 gives the full variable domain: KAGVTQTPRYLIKTRGQQVTLSCSPISGHRSVSWYQQTPGQGLQFLFEYFSETQRNKGNFPGRFSGRQFSNSRSEMNVSTLELGDSALYLCASSLLVSGYEQYFGPGTRLTVT.

This clonotype was observed at least ten times. This chain connects TRBV7-6 to TRBJ2-7; 8 bases are shared with TRBD1. This CDR3 is built from 14 residues. Looked up from germline, CDR1 is SGHVS and CDR2 is FNYEAQ. V trimming: 4 bases; J trimming: 2 bases; junction bases outside the gene matches: 4. CDR3 nucleotides: TGTGCCAGCAGCTACGGACAGGGCACCTACGAGCAGTACTTC. Translating gives CASSYGQGTYEQYF.